This T cell receptor beta chain was identified in a study of ipilimumab plus nivolumab after autologous stem cell transplantation. For the study at large: The DLBCL cohort had primary refractory and relapsed disease, with 18-month progression-free survival of roughly 86% and 30%.

The CDR3 is 14 amino acids. The ends were cut back, 2 bases at V and 0 bases at J, with 6 bases in the middle. CDR1 is SGHRS, CDR2 YFSETQ, per germline. Checkpoint therapy with ipilimumab 1 mg/kg began 14 to 28 days after transplant. Some clones are missing from TCRdb's copy, which holds only in-frame ones; the method was immunoSEQ multiplex PCR. The table shows 15,000 to 20,000 clones, with 81% occurring only once. The clonotype originates from a male donor with diffuse large B-cell lymphoma. The chain is built from TRBV5-1 and TRBJ2-4; a weak D match, TRBD1 (5 bases). The sample consisted of PBMCs, taken in a trial of ipilimumab plus nivolumab as post-transplant consolidation. CDR3 nucleotides: TGCGCCAGCAGCTTAGGGGAAGCCAAAAACATTCAGTACTTC. This gives the protein CASSLGEAKNIQYF.